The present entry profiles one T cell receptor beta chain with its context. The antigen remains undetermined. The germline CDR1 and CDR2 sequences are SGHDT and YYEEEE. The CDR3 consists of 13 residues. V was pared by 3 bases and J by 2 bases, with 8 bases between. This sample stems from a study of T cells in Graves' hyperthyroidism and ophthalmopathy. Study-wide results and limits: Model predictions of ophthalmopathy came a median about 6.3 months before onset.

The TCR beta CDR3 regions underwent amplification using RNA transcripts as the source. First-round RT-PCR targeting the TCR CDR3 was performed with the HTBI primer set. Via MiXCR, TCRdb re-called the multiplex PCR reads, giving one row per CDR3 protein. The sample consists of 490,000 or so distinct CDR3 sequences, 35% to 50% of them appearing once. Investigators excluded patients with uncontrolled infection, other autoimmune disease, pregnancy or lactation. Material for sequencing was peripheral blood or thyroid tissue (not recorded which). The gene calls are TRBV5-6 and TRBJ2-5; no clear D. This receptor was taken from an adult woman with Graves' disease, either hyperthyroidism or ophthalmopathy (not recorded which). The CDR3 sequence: CASSSLGQETQYF. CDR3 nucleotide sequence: TGTGCCAGCAGCTCCCTGGGACAAGAGACCCAGTACTTC. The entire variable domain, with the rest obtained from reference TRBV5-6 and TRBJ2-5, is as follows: DAGVTQSPTHLIKTRGQQVTLRCSPKSGHDTVSWYQQALGQGPQFIFQYYEEEERQRGNFPDRFSGHQFPNYSSELNVNALLLGDSALYLCASSSLGQETQYFGPGTRLLVL.